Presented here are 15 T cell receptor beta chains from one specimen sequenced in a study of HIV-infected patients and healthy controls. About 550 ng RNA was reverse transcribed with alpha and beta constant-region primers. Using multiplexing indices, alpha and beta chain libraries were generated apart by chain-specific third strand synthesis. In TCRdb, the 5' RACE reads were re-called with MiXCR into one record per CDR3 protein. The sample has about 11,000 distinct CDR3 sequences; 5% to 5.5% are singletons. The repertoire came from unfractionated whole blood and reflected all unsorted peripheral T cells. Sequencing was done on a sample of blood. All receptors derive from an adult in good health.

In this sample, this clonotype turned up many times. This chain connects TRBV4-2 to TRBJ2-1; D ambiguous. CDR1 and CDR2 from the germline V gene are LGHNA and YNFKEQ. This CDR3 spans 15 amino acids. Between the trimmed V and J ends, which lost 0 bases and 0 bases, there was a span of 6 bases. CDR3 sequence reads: CASSQDVSSYNEQFF. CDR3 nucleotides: TGTGCCAGCAGCCAAGACGTAAGCTCCTACAATGAGCAGTTCTTC.

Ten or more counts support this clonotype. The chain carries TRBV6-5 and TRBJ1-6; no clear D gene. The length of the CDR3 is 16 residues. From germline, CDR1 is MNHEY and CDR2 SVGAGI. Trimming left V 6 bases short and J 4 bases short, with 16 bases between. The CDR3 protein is CASSHDPNSYNSPLHF. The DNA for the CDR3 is TGTGCCAGCAGCCACGACCCCAATTCGTATAATTCACCCCTCCACTTT.

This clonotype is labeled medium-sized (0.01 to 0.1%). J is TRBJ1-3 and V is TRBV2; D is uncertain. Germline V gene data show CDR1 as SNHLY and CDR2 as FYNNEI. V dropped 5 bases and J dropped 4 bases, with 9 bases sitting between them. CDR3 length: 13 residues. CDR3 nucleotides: TGTGCCAGCAGTATCGCACTGGGAAACACCATATATTTT. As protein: CASSIALGNTIYF.

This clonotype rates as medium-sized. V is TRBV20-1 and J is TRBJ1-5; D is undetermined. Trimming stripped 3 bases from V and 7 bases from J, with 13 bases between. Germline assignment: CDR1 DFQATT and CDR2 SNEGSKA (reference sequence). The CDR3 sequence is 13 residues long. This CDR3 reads CSASSGLWQPQHF. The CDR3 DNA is TGCAGTGCTAGCTCAGGCCTCTGGCAGCCCCAGCATTTT.

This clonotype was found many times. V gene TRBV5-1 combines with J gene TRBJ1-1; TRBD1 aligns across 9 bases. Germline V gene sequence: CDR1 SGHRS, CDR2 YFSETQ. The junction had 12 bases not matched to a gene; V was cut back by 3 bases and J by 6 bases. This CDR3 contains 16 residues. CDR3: CASSWDSGQGTSEAFF. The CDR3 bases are TGCGCCAGCAGCTGGGACTCGGGACAGGGTACATCTGAAGCTTTCTTT. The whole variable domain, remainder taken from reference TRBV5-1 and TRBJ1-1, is KAGVTQTPRYLIKTRGQQVTLSCSPISGHRSVSWYQQTPGQGLQFLFEYFSETQRNKGNFPGRFSGRQFSNSRSEMNVSTLELGDSALYLCASSWDSGQGTSEAFFGQGTRLTVV.

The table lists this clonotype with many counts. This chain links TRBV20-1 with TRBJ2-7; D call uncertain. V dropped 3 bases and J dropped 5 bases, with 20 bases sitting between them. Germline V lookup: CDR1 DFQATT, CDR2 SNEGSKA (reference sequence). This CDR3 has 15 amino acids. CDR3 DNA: TGCAGTGCTAGTAAGAAGGCCTCTCAAGGCCACGAGCAGTACTTC. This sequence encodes CSASKKASQGHEQYF.

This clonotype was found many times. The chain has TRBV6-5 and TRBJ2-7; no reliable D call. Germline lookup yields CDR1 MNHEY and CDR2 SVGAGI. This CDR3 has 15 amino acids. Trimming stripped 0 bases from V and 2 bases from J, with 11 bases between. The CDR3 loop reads CASSYSIGSPYEQYF. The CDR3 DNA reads TGTGCCAGCAGTTACTCGATTGGGTCGCCCTACGAGCAGTACTTC.

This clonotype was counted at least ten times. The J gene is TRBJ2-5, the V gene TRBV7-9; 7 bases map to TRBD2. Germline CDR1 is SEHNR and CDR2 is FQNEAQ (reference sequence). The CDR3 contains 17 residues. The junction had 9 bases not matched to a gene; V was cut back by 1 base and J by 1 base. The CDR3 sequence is CASSLGLATSVQETQYF. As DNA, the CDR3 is TGTGCCAGCAGCTTAGGTCTGGCCACTAGCGTCCAAGAGACCCAGTACTTC.

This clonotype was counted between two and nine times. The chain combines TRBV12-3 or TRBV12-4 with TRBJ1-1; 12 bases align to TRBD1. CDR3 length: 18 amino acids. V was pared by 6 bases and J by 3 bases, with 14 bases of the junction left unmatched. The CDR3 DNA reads TGTGCCAGCAGCACCTCTGCGGGGACAGGGGGCCTTCACACTGAAGCTTTCTTT. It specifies CASSTSAGTGGLHTEAFF.

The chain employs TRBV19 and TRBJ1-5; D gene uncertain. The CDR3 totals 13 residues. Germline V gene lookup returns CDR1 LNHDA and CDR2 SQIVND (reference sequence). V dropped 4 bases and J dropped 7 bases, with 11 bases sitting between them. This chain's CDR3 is CASSTDLRQPQHF. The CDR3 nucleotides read TGTGCCAGTAGTACGGACCTCAGACAGCCCCAGCATTTT.

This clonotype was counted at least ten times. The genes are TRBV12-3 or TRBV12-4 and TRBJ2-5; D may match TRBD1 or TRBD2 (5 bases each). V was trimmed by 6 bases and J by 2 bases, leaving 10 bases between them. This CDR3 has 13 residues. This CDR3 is CASSQGRQETQYF. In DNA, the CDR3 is TGTGCCAGCAGCCAGGGACGGCAAGAGACCCAGTACTTC.

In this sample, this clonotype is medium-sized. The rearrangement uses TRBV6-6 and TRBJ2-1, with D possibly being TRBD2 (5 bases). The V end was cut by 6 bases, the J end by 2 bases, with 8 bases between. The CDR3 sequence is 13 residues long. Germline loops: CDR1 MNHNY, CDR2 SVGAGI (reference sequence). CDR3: CASSPGTYNEQFF. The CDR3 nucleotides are TGTGCCAGCAGCCCGGGGACCTACAATGAGCAGTTCTTC.

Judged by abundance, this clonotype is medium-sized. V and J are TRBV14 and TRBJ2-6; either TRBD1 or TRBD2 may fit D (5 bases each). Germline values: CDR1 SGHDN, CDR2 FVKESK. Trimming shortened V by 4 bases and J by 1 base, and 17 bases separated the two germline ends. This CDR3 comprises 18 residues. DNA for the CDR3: TGTGCCAGCAGCCTGGGACCGTTAATCCTATCTGGGGCCAACGTCCTGACTTTC. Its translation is CASSLGPLILSGANVLTF.

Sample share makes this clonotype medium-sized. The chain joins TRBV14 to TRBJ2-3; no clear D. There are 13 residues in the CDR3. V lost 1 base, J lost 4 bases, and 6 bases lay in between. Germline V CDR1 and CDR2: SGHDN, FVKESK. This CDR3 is CASSQVEADTQYF. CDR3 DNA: TGTGCCAGCAGCCAAGTTGAAGCAGATACGCAGTATTTT. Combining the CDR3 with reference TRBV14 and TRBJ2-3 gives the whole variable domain EAGVTQFPSHSVIEKGQTVTLRCDPISGHDNLYWYRRVMGKEIKFLLHFVKESKQDESGMPNNRFLAERTGGTYSTLKVQPAELEDSGVYFCASSQVEADTQYFGPGTRLTVL.

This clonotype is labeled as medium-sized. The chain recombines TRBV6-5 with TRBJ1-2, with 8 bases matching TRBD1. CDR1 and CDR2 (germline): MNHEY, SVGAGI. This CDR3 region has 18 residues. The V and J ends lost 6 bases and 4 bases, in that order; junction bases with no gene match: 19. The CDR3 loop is CASSLDRGLAGITYGYTF. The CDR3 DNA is TGTGCCAGCAGCCTCGACAGGGGTTTGGCTGGAATTACCTATGGCTACACCTTC.